These 21 T cell receptor beta chains originate from one sample sequenced in a study of T cell changes during pregnancy in multiple sclerosis. The table came from immunoSEQ multiplex PCR; TCRdb's copy has only in-frame clones and leaves some out. The table lists 45,000 to 50,000 clones, approximately 91% of them singletons, with around 9.2% in the top ten. The sequences come from CD8+ T cells from peripheral blood mononuclear cells, collected after pregnancy. Receptors were obtained from a female donor with multiple sclerosis, enrolled in a pregnancy study.

The chain links TRBV19 to TRBJ1-2, with 10 bases lining up with TRBD1. Unmatched junction bases numbered 2, after V lost 4 bases and J lost 6 bases. CDR3 length equals 13 residues. Germline V gene data show CDR1 as LNHDA and CDR2 as SQIVND (reference sequence). The CDR3 DNA follows: TGTGCCAGTAGTACGACAGGGGGCAATGGCTACACCTTC. As protein: CASSTTGGNGYTF.

The rearrangement joins TRBV5-1 to TRBJ2-1; maybe TRBD1 (5 bases). Germline CDR1 is SGHRS and CDR2 is YFSETQ. The CDR3 has 13 amino acids. Trimming left V 5 bases short and J 9 bases short, with 15 bases between. This CDR3 is CASRGLDNAEQFF. CDR3 bases: TGCGCCAGCAGGGGGCTAGACAATGCTGAGCAGTTCTTC.

This sequence joins TRBV21-1 and TRBJ2-7; TRBD1 is taken as the D call from the table, unchecked against the DNA. TRBV21-1 has pseudogene status. The CDR3 is made up of 11 amino acids. The CDR3: CASRTGYEQYF. In nucleotides, the CDR3 is TGTGCCAGCAGGACAGGTTACGAGCAGTACTTC.

This chain joins TRBV7-3 and TRBJ2-3; tentative D call: TRBD2 (7 bases). The V and J ends lost 3 bases and 8 bases respectively, with 21 bases between them. The V gene's germline CDR1 is SGHTA and CDR2 FQGTGA. This CDR3 is built from 16 residues. CDR3 nucleotide sequence: TGTGCCAGCAGCTTTGAAGGGGGGGCGCGGCGTGGTACGCAGTATTTT. Translating gives CASSFEGGARRGTQYF.

The chain combines TRBV7-6 with TRBJ2-1, with TRBD1 as a possible D gene (5 bases). Germline CDR1 is SGHVS and CDR2 is FNYEAQ. This CDR3 comprises 14 residues. V gave up 2 bases and J gave up 7 bases, with 12 bases separating them. Here the CDR3 DNA reads TGTGCCAGCAGCTTATCCGCGGCAGGGAATGAGCAGTTCTTC. Translation gives CASSLSAAGNEQFF.

J is TRBJ2-2 and V is TRBV6-5; the D gene is possibly TRBD1 (6 bases). Looked up from germline, CDR1 is MNHEY and CDR2 is SVGAGI. This CDR3 is 16 amino acids long. Trimming pared 0 bases from V and 6 bases from J, leaving 14 bases between. CDR3 sequence reads: CASSYSGQGFAGELFF. CDR3 in DNA: TGTGCCAGCAGTTACTCAGGGCAGGGGTTTGCCGGGGAGCTGTTTTTT.

This clone came up once. This chain connects TRBV4-3 to TRBJ1-5, with 12 bases matching TRBD1. The V gene's germline CDR1 is LGHNA and CDR2 YSLEER. This CDR3 has 16 residues. V was pared by 3 bases and J by 7 bases, with 7 bases of the junction left unmatched. The DNA of the CDR3 is TGCGCCAGCAGCCAGGGGACAGGGGGCGATTACCAGCCCCAGCATTTT. It translates to CASSQGTGGDYQPQHF.

CDR3 loop: CASSLGQGSGELFF. CDR3 DNA sequence: TGTGCCAGCTCACTCGGACAGGGATCCGGGGAGCTGTTTTTT. This rearrangement joins TRBV27 to TRBJ2-2; 8 bases agree with TRBD1. CDR3 length: 14 residues. V was clipped by 8 bases and J by 6 bases; unmatched bases: 8. CDR1 is MNHEY and CDR2 is SMNVEV in the germline V gene (reference sequence).

The V call is TRBV27, the J call TRBJ1-5; D gene ambiguous. V lost 3 bases and J lost 4, with 7 bases in between. Germline CDR1 MNHEY, CDR2 SMNVEV (reference sequence). This CDR3 has 13 amino acids. The CDR3 DNA sequence: TGTGCCAGCAGTTTTGGCCAGAATCAGCCCCAGCATTTT. As protein: CASSFGQNQPQHF.

V and J are TRBV7-2 and TRBJ1-1, with 7 positions matching TRBD1. Unmatched junction bases numbered 9, after V lost 1 base and J lost 1 base. This CDR3 has 17 amino acids. Looked up from germline, CDR1 is SGHTA and CDR2 is FQGNSA. The CDR3 sequence is CASSLEFPRQGNTEAFF. The CDR3, as DNA: TGTGCCAGCAGCTTAGAATTTCCGAGACAGGGGAACACTGAAGCTTTCTTT. The full variable domain, completed using reference TRBV7-2 and TRBJ1-1, is GAGVSQSPSNKVTEKGKDVELRCDPISGHTALYWYRQSLGQGLEFLIYFQGNSAPDKSGLPSDRFSAERTGGSVSTLTIQRTQQEDSAVYLCASSLEFPRQGNTEAFFGQGTRLTVV.

The chain couples TRBV19 to TRBJ1-1, with D unclear. Germline V gene data show CDR1 as LNHDA and CDR2 as SQIVND (reference sequence). Trimming stripped 6 bases from V and 5 bases from J, with 10 bases between. This CDR3 region has 12 residues. This chain's CDR3 is CASRMSTTEAFF. Here the CDR3 DNA reads TGTGCCAGTAGAATGAGTACTACTGAAGCTTTCTTT.

This clone was recorded once. The genes are TRBV7-2 and TRBJ2-5; 9 positions agree with TRBD2. V lost 10 bases to trimming and J lost 5 bases; unmatched junction nucleotides: 11. Germline-derived CDR1 and CDR2 are SGHTA and FQGNSA. The CDR3 has 14 amino acids. In DNA form, the CDR3 reads TGTGCCACCACCCCCGCGGGAGGGCGGGAGACCCAGTACTTC. Translating it yields CATTPAGGRETQYF.

This chain links TRBV5-6 with TRBJ2-2; a weak D match, TRBD2 (7 bases). This CDR3 is 15 amino acids long. Trimming shortened V by 6 bases and J by 3 bases, and 15 bases separated the two germline ends. From germline, CDR1 is SGHDT and CDR2 YYEEEE. The CDR3 DNA is TGTGCCAGCATGCAAGGGGGGGAGTACACCGGGGAGCTGTTTTTT. It encodes CASMQGGEYTGELFF.

The V call is TRBV9, the J call TRBJ1-2; TRBD1 agrees at 8 bases. Germline loops: CDR1 SGDLS, CDR2 YYNGEE. The CDR3 loop spans 14 amino acids. V lost 0 bases and J lost 3; bases outside the gene matches: 1. CDR3 nucleotides: TGTGCCAGCAGCGTAGGACAGGGGCACTATGGCTACACCTTC. Protein product: CASSVGQGHYGYTF.

This chain connects TRBV19 to TRBJ1-3, with 7 bases identical to TRBD1. This CDR3 spans 16 amino acids. Germline assignment: CDR1 LNHDA and CDR2 SQIVND (reference sequence). V dropped 8 bases and J dropped 0; count of bases not matched to a gene: 10. CDR3 region: CASLRTGSDSGNTIYF. CDR3 bases: TGTGCCAGTCTTAGGACAGGATCCGACTCTGGAAACACCATATATTTT.

The chain is built from TRBV9 and TRBJ2-3, with TRBD2 identical over 12 bases. The junction had 11 bases not matched to a gene; V was cut back by 0 bases and J by 6 bases. Germline V gene data show CDR1 as SGDLS and CDR2 as YYNGEE. There are 18 residues in the CDR3. Here the CDR3 reads CASSVGLAGGPERDTQYF. CDR3 in DNA: TGTGCCAGCAGCGTAGGCCTAGCGGGGGGGCCTGAACGGGATACGCAGTATTTT.

This chain uses TRBV7-6 with TRBJ1-5; D is perhaps TRBD1 (5 bases). This CDR3 spans 15 amino acids. Germline loops: CDR1 SGHVS, CDR2 FNYEAQ. V lost 1 base, J lost 9 bases, and 16 bases lay in between. This CDR3 is CASSLGGPPGVPQHF. CDR3 DNA sequence: TGTGCCAGCAGCTTAGGGGGTCCCCCGGGGGTGCCCCAGCATTTT.

This sequence joins TRBV5-6 and TRBJ1-2, with D possibly TRBD1 on 6 matching bases. From germline, CDR1 is SGHDT and CDR2 YYEEEE. The V and J ends lost 5 bases and 5 bases respectively, with 16 bases between them. The CDR3 spans 14 residues. The CDR3: CASSSGVGHYGYTF. For the CDR3, the DNA is TGTGCCAGCAGTTCAGGGGTTGGGCATTATGGCTACACCTTC.

Here the CDR3 DNA reads TGCGCCAGCAGCCCTCTAGCGACGGACAGGGGGAGTACCTACGAGCAGTACTTC. Encoded protein: CASSPLATDRGSTYEQYF. This rearrangement joins TRBV4-1 to TRBJ2-7, with TRBD1 matching over 10 bases. Germline V gene data show CDR1 as MGHRA and CDR2 as YSYEKL. Losses at the gene ends were 4 bases for V and 2 bases for J; bases not matched to a gene: 14. The CDR3 length is 18 residues.

This chain links TRBV29-1 with TRBJ2-3, with D possibly TRBD2 on 5 matching bases. CDR1 and CDR2 from the germline V gene are SQVTM and ANQGSEA. V shed 3 bases and J shed 0 bases, with 13 bases lying between them. This CDR3 spans 15 amino acids. CDR3 residues: CSVDGVSVSTDTQYF. CDR3 DNA sequence: TGCAGCGTTGACGGGGTTTCTGTAAGCACAGATACGCAGTATTTT.

The chain is built from TRBV5-1 and TRBJ1-4; D not certain. Looked up from germline, CDR1 is SGHRS and CDR2 is YFSETQ. The CDR3 is 15 residues long. V lost 4 bases and J 0 bases, leaving 10 bases between the germline ends. The CDR3 nucleotides are TGCGCCAGCAGCCGAGAGCAGGCAACTAATGAAAAACTGTTTTTT. This encodes CASSREQATNEKLFF.